These 16 T cell receptor beta chains share one sample of origin, sequenced in a study of cytomegalovirus exposure and HLA in healthy donors. PCR primers comprised 60 Vbeta and 13 Jbeta primers. Data came from immunoSEQ multiplex PCR; TCRdb stores just in-frame clones and leaves some out. The table lists roughly 68,000 clones, 65% to 70% of them singletons. What was sequenced was PBMCs. The receptor source for this set is a man aged 40-49 years in good health and CMV-seropositive.

The gene calls are TRBV5-6 and TRBJ1-3; D is unresolved. Germline values: CDR1 SGHDT, CDR2 YYEEEE. V was clipped by 1 base and J by 0 bases, with 14 bases between them. The CDR3 loop spans 17 amino acids. The CDR3 reads CASSLSYLGLSGNTIYF. DNA for the CDR3: TGTGCCAGCAGCTTGTCTTACCTGGGCCTCTCTGGAAACACCATATATTTT.

This clone was detected once. The sample has other DNA sequences that encode this CDR3 too. The gene calls are TRBV5-1 and TRBJ2-1; 10 positions match TRBD2. The V segment lost 0 bases and the J segment 8 bases; nucleotides outside the gene matches: 5. Germline CDR1 SGHRS, CDR2 YFSETQ. There are 15 residues in the CDR3. The CDR3 DNA is TGCGCCAGCAGCTTGGTGAGCGGGGGGGCCGATGAGCAGTTCTTC. Amino acid sequence: CASSLVSGGADEQFF.

The sample holds one count of this clone. V and J are TRBV4-3 and TRBJ2-3; 8 bases map to TRBD2. The V segment lost 1 base and the J segment 4 bases; nucleotides outside the gene matches: 7. The CDR3 runs 16 residues. The germline gives CDR1 LGHNA, CDR2 YSLEER. Written as DNA, the CDR3 is TGCGCCAGCAGCCAAGTTGCGGGACTAGTTCCAGATACGCAGTATTTT. This codes for CASSQVAGLVPDTQYF.

The chain employs TRBV30 and TRBJ1-1; D not resolved. Trimming took off 5 bases at V and 0 bases at J, with 22 bases between the two ends. Germline V CDR1 and CDR2: GTSNPN, SVGIG (reference sequence). The CDR3 has 17 residues. Here the CDR3 DNA reads TGTGCCTGGGGGGAGTTGGCCGGACCGAAGTTGAACACTGAAGCTTTCTTT. It translates to CAWGELAGPKLNTEAFF.

This chain joins TRBV28 and TRBJ2-5; D may be TRBD2 (5 bases). CDR1 MDHEN and CDR2 SYDVKM come from the germline V gene. The germline V and J ends were trimmed by 2 bases and 5 bases, with 15 bases remaining between them. The CDR3 covers 15 residues. The CDR3 coding sequence is TGTGCCAGCAGTTTAACCGGAGGTGTGTGGGAGACCCAGTACTTC. Residues: CASSLTGGVWETQYF.

In nucleotides, the CDR3 is TGTGCCTGGCGACAGGGTTCAGATGAAAAACTGTTTTTT. This encodes CAWRQGSDEKLFF. V and J are TRBV30 and TRBJ1-4; 7 bases map to TRBD1. CDR1 and CDR2 from the germline V gene are GTSNPN and SVGIG (reference sequence). CDR3 length: 13 amino acids. The V gene end was trimmed by 5 bases and the J gene end by 6 bases; junction bases not matched to a gene: 6.

The chain joins TRBV4-3 to TRBJ2-7; D is unclear. The ends were cut back, 1 base at V and 0 bases at J, with 7 bases in the middle. Per germline, CDR1 LGHNA and CDR2 YSLEER. The CDR3 totals 14 residues. The CDR3 protein is CASSQVRSSYEQYF. The DNA of the CDR3 is TGCGCCAGCAGCCAAGTGAGGAGCTCCTACGAGCAGTACTTC.

This chain connects TRBV2 to TRBJ2-7; D perhaps matches TRBD2 (5 bases). The V gene lost 1 base and the J gene lost 2 bases, with 15 bases spanning the gap. The CDR3 extends over 16 amino acids. Germline values: CDR1 SNHLY, CDR2 FYNNEI. The CDR3 protein is CASSEGRAGTPYEQYF. In nucleotides, the CDR3 is TGTGCCAGCAGTGAAGGTCGGGCGGGTACACCCTACGAGCAGTACTTC.

V usage is TRBV2 and J usage is TRBJ1-4; D possibly corresponds to TRBD1 (6 bases). The germline gives CDR1 SNHLY, CDR2 FYNNEI. The germline V and J ends were trimmed by 4 bases and 2 bases, with 11 bases remaining between them. The CDR3 extends over 15 amino acids. The CDR3 here is CASSGQRGTNEKLFF. The CDR3 DNA follows: TGTGCCAGCAGTGGACAGAGGGGGACTAATGAAAAACTGTTTTTT.

This clone has just one count. Here the CDR3 DNA reads TGTGCCAGCAGCGGACGACAGGGTCTAAACGAGCAGTACTTC. It specifies CASSGRQGLNEQYF. This chain connects TRBV9 to TRBJ2-7; the match to TRBD1 covers 7 bases. Germline CDR1 and CDR2: SGDLS and YYNGEE. This CDR3 contains 14 residues. V lost 3 bases to trimming and J lost 5 bases; unmatched junction nucleotides: 8.

J is TRBJ2-2 and V is TRBV7-3; the D gene is possibly TRBD1 (5 bases). Trimming pared 2 bases from V and 6 bases from J, leaving 7 bases between. This CDR3 region has 13 residues. Germline lookup yields CDR1 SGHTA and CDR2 FQGTGA. CDR3 nucleotide sequence: TGTGCCAGCAGCTTATCAGGGCCCGGGGAGCTGTTTTTT. Translating gives CASSLSGPGELFF.

V usage is TRBV11-1 and J usage is TRBJ1-2; D is unresolved. Germline assignment: CDR1 SGHAT and CDR2 FQDESV (reference sequence). Trimming stripped 5 bases from V and 2 bases from J, with 15 bases between. There are 15 residues in the CDR3. Here the CDR3 reads CASSRSIGVNYGYTF. In nucleotides, the CDR3 is TGTGCCAGCAGCAGGAGTATCGGGGTAAACTATGGCTACACCTTC.

The rearrangement joins TRBV18 to TRBJ1-2; 10 nucleotides agree with TRBD1. The V segment lost 4 bases and the J segment 8 bases; nucleotides outside the gene matches: 7. CDR1 and CDR2 (germline): KGHSH, LQKENI. This CDR3 is built from 14 residues. In DNA, the CDR3 is TGTGCCAGCTCACACGGGACAGGGGAAACGGGCTACACCTTC. Amino acids: CASSHGTGETGYTF.

The chain carries TRBV5-1 and TRBJ1-1, with D possibly TRBD1 on 5 matching bases. Germline loops: CDR1 SGHRS, CDR2 YFSETQ. V lost 4 bases, J lost 3 bases, and 13 bases lay in between. The CDR3 totals 14 residues. The CDR3 spells CASSGGTGDTEAFF. CDR3 sequence (DNA): TGCGCCAGCAGCGGGGGGACCGGGGACACTGAAGCTTTCTTT.

This clone was found once. The chain links TRBV27 to TRBJ1-2; D might be TRBD1 (6 bases). From germline, CDR1 is MNHEY and CDR2 SMNVEV (reference sequence). Between the trimmed V and J ends, which lost 8 bases and 5 bases, there was a span of 9 bases. The CDR3 is made up of 11 amino acids. The DNA for the CDR3 is TGTGCCAGCTGGGGGCTATATGGCTACACCTTC. Translated: CASWGLYGYTF.

The chain joins TRBV18 to TRBJ2-1, with 8 bases aligning to TRBD1. Looked up from germline, CDR1 is KGHSH and CDR2 is LQKENI. The CDR3 is 15 amino acids. V shed 0 bases, J shed 7 bases, and the junction held 5 bases outside the gene matches. The DNA for the CDR3 is TGTGCCAGCTCACCACCGAATCAGGGGGCTAATGAGCAGTTCTTC. Protein product: CASSPPNQGANEQFF.